Included here is one T cell receptor beta chain sequence, with context. Antigen specificity is unknown. The entry originates in a study of T cell responses to AZD1222 COVID-19 vaccine. Germline-derived CDR1 and CDR2 are KGHSH and LQKENI. This CDR3 comprises 14 residues. The V gene lost 7 bases and the J gene lost 1 base, with 11 bases spanning the gap. Libraries were prepared by immunoSEQ multiplex PCR; TCRdb keeps only in-frame clonotypes and omits some of them. The table includes tens of thousands of clones, roughly 85% detected once. Study-wide points: Samples come after the peak T cell response, not at day 14. Across the whole spike, CD4 TCRs peaked at regions 160-218 and 743-854.

Sample: peripheral blood, taken on day 0 of AZD1222 vaccination. V is TRBV18 and J is TRBJ2-1; no clear D. This sequence was found in an adult in good health. CDR3 nucleotides: TGTGCCAGCTTTTCGAGCCTATCCTACAATGAGCAGTTCTTC. Its translation is CASFSSLSYNEQFF. Filled out from reference TRBV18 and TRBJ2-1, the complete variable domain reads NAGVMQNPRHLVRRRGQEARLRCSPMKGHSHVYWYRQLPEEGLKFMVYLQKENIIDESGMPKERFSAEFPKEGPSILRIQQVVRGDSAAYFCASFSSLSYNEQFFGPGTRLTVL.